This entry is about one T cell receptor beta chain. Its target is not known. Looked up from germline, CDR1 is MGHRA and CDR2 is YSYEKL. CDR3 length: 14 residues. The sample comes from a study of shared clonotypes between healthy human individuals. Study results and caveats: Shared clonotypes across all four donors exceeded non-shared ones in generation probability.

The deep-level immunoSEQ assay was used. About 200 ng DNA, about 33,000 T cell genomes, went into each sorted-subset replicate PCR. How the authors handled the data: ImmunoSEQ junction-only sequences lacked quality scores, so their filtering differed. TCRdb's copy holds only in-frame clones and misses some; the assay was immunoSEQ multiplex PCR. The DNA gave D and trimming, while V, J and clone size come from that table. The profile covers 640,000 or so clones, with less than 80% appearing a single time and less than 2% taken by the ten largest. The sequence derives from a woman younger than 45 in good health. Source material: memory CD4+ T cells sorted from blood. The subset here: CD45RA-negative fraction. J is TRBJ2-5 and V is TRBV4-1; the D gene could be TRBD1 or TRBD2 (5 bases each). The J call may be faulty, since TRBJ2-7 better matches the DNA end. DNA of the CDR3: TGCGCCAGCAGCCAAACACGGGACGGGTACGAGCAGTACTTC. This gives the protein CASSQTRDGYEQYF.